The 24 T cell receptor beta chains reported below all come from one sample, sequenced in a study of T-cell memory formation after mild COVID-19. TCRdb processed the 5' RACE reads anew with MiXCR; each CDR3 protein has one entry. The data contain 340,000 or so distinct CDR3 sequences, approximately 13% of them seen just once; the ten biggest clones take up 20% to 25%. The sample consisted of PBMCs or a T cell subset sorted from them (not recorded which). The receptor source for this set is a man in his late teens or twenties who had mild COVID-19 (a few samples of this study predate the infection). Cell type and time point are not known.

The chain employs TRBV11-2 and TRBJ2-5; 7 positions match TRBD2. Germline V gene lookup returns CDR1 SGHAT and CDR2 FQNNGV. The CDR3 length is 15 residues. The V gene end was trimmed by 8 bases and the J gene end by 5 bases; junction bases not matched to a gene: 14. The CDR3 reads CASVVTGGIRETQYF. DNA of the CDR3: TGTGCCAGCGTGGTAACCGGGGGGATCCGGGAGACCCAGTACTTC. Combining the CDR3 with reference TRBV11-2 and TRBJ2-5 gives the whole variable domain EAGVAQSPRYKIIEKRQSVAFWCNPISGHATLYWYQQILGQGPKLLIQFQNNGVVDDSQLPKDRFSAERLKGVDSTLKIQPAKLEDSAVYLCASVVTGGIRETQYFGPGTRLLVL.

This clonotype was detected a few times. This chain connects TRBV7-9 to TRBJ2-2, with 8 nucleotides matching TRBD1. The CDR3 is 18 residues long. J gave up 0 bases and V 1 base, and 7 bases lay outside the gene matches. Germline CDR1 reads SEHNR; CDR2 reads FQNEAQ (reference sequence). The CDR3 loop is CASSLGGQGSANTGELFF. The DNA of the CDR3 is TGTGCCAGCAGCTTAGGCGGACAGGGCAGCGCGAACACCGGGGAGCTGTTTTTT.

The CDR3 is CASNDWETQYF. The DNA for the CDR3 is TGTGCCAGCAACGACTGGGAGACCCAGTACTTC. This chain joins TRBV7-8 and TRBJ2-5, with unresolved D. The V gene's germline CDR1 is SGHVS and CDR2 FQNEAQ. V was pared by 7 bases and J by 5 bases, with 8 bases between. The CDR3 covers 11 residues.

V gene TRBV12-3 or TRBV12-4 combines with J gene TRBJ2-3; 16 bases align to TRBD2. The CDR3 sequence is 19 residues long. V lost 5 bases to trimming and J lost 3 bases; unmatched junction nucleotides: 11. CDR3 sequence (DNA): TGTGCCAGCAGTCCCAGGGCCGGGACTAGCGGGGGGGCGACAGATACGCAGTATTTT. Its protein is CASSPRAGTSGGATDTQYF.

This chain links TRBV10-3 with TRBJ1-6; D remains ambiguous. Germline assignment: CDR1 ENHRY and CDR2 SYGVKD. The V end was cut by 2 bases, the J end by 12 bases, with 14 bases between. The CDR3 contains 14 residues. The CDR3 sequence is CAISEAHGLQPLHF. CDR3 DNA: TGTGCCATCAGTGAGGCCCACGGACTCCAACCCCTCCACTTT.

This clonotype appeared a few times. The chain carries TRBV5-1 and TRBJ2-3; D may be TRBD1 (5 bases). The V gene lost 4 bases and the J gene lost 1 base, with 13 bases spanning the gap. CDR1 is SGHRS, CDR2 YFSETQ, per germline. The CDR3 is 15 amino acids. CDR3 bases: TGCGCCAGCAGCACGATGTTAGGGGGCACAGATACGCAGTATTTT. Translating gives CASSTMLGGTDTQYF.

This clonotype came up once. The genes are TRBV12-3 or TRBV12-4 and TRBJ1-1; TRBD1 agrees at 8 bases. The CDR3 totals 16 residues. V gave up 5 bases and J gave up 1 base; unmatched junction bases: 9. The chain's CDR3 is CASSGATGDPNTEAFF. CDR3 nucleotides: TGTGCCAGCAGTGGGGCGACAGGGGACCCGAACACTGAAGCTTTCTTT.

CDR3 amino acids: CASSRERGGNEQFF. The CDR3 DNA reads TGCGCCAGCAGCCGGGAGCGGGGGGGGAATGAGCAGTTCTTC. This chain links TRBV4-3 with TRBJ2-1; 10 nucleotides agree with TRBD2. The CDR3 contains 14 residues. V shed 4 bases, J shed 7 bases, and the junction held 4 bases outside the gene matches. Germline values: CDR1 LGHNA, CDR2 YSLEER.

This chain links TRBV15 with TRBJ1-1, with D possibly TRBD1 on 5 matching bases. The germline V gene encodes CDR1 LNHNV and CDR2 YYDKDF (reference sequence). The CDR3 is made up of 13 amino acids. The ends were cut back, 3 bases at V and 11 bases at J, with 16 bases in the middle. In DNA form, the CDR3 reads TGTGCCACCAGCAGTCGCCCCGGGACCTCCGCTTTCTTT. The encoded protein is CATSSRPGTSAFF. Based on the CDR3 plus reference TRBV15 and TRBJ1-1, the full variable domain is DAMVIQNPRYQVTQFGKPVTLSCSQTLNHNVMYWYQQKSSQAPKLLFHYYDKDFNNEADTPDNFQSRRPNTSFCFLDIRSPGLGDTAMYLCATSSRPGTSAFFGQGTRLTVV.

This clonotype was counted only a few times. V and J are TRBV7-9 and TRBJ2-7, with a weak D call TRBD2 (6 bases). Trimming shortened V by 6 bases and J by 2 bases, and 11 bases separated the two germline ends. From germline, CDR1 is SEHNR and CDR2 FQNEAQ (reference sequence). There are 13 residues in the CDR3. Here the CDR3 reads CASRRGLAYEQYF. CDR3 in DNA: TGTGCCAGCAGGCGGGGTTTGGCCTACGAGCAGTACTTC. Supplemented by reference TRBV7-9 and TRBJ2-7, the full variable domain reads DTGVSQNPRHKITKRGQNVTFRCDPISEHNRLYWYRQTLGQGPEFLTYFQNEAQLEKSRLLSDRFSAERPKGSFSTLEIQRTEQGDSAMYLCASRRGLAYEQYFGPGTRLTVT.

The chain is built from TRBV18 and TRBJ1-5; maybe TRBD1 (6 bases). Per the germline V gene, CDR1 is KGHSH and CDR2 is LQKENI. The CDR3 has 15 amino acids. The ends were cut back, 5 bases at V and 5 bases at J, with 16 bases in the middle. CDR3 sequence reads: CASSSRGELDQPQHF. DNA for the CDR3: TGTGCCAGCTCAAGCAGGGGAGAGTTGGATCAGCCCCAGCATTTT.

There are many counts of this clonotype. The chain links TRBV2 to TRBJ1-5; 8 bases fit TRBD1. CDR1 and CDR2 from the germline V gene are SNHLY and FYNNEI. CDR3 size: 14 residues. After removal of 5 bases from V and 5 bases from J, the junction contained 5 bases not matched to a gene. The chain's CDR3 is CASSLQGADQPQHF. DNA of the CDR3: TGTGCCAGCAGTCTCCAGGGGGCCGATCAGCCCCAGCATTTT.

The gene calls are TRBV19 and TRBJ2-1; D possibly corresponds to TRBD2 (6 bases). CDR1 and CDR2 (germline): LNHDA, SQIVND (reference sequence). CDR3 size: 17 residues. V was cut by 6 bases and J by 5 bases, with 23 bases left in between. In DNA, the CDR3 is TGTGCCAGTAGCAAACGACTGGCCGCCCGGGGGAACAATGAGCAGTTCTTC. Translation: CASSKRLAARGNNEQFF.

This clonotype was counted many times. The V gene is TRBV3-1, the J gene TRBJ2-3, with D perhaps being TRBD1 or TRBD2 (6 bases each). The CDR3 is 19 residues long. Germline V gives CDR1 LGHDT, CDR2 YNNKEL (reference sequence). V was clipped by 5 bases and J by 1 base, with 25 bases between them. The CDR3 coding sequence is TGTGCCAGCAGCTCGCCCGGTTACGGGGGCACCTTCGGCACAGATACGCAGTATTTT. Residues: CASSSPGYGGTFGTDTQYF.

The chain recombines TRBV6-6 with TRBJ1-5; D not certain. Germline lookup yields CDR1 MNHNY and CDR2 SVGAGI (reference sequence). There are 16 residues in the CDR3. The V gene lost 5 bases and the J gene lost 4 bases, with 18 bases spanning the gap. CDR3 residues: CASSPGRVGGNQPQHF. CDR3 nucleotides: TGTGCCAGCAGTCCGGGAAGGGTGGGAGGAAATCAGCCCCAGCATTTT.

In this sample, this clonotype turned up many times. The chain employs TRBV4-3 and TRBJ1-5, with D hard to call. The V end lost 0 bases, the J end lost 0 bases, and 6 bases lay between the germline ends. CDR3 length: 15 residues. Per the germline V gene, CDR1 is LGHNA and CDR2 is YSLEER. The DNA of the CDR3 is TGCGCCAGCAGCCAAGAACGGTATAGCAATCAGCCCCAGCATTTT. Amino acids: CASSQERYSNQPQHF.

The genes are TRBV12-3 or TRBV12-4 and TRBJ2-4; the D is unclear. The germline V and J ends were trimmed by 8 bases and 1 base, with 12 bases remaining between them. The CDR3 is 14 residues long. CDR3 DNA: TGTGCCAGCGCTGCCGGTGGGGCCAAAAACATTCAGTACTTC. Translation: CASAAGGAKNIQYF.

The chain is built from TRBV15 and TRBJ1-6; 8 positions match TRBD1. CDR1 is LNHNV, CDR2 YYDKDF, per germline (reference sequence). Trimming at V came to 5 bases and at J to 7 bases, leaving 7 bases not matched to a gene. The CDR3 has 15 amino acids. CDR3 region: CATSPWTGWNSPLHF. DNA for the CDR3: TGTGCCACCAGCCCCTGGACAGGGTGGAATTCACCCCTCCACTTT.

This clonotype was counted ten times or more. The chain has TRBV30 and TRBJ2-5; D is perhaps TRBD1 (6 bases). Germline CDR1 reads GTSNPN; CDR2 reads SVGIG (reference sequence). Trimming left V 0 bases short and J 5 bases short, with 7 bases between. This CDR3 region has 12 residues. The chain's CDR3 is CAWSVQGETQYF. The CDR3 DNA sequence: TGTGCCTGGAGTGTACAGGGTGAGACCCAGTACTTC. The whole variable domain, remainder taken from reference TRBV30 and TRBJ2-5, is SQTIHQWPATLVQPVGSPLSLECTVEGTSNPNLYWYRQAAGRGLQLLFYSVGIGQISSEVPQNLSASRPQDRQFILSSKKLLLSDSGFYLCAWSVQGETQYFGPGTRLLVL.

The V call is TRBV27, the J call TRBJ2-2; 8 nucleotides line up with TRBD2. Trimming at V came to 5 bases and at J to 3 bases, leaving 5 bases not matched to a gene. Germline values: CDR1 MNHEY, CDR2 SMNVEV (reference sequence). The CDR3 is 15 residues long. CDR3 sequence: CASSISGGYTGELFF. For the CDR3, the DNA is TGTGCCAGCAGTATAAGCGGGGGATACACCGGGGAGCTGTTTTTT.

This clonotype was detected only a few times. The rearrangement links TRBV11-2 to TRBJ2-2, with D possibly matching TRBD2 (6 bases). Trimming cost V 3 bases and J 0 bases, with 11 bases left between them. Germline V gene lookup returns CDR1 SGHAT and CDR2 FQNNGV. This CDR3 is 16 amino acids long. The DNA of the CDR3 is TGTGCCAGCAGCTTTGGTCGGGGGACGAACACCGGGGAGCTGTTTTTT. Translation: CASSFGRGTNTGELFF.

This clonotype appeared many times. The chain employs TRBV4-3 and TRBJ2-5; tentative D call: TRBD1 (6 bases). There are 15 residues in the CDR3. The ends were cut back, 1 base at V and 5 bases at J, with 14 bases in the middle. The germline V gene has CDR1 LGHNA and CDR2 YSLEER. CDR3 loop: CASSQVGRGRETQYF. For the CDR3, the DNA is TGCGCCAGCAGCCAAGTTGGCAGGGGAAGGGAGACCCAGTACTTC.

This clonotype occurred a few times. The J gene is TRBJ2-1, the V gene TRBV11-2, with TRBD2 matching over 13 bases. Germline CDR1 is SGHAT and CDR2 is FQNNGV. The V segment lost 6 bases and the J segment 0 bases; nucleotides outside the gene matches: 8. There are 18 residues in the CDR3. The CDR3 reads CASRRTSGGRSSYNEQFF. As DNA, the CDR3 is TGTGCCAGCAGAAGGACTAGCGGGGGAAGAAGCTCCTACAATGAGCAGTTCTTC.

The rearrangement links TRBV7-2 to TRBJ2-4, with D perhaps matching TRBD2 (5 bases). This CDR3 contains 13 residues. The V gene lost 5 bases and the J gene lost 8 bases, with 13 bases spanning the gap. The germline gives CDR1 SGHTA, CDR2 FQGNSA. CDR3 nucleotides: TGTGCCAGCAGCCCCCAAATCGGGGACATTCAGTACTTC. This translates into CASSPQIGDIQYF.